This entry is about one T cell receptor beta chain. This sample also contains other DNA sequences that code for the same CDR3. The entry originates in a study of blood T cell repertoires in COVID-19. The wider study: Some COVID-19 samples were acute and others convalescent; all came from the United States, Italy and Spain. From T cells, B-cell-depleted T cells, or PBMCs came the material, which was cDNA or gDNA.

Authors' methods: The assay estimated nucleated cells by amplifying reference gene primers. Measured with immunoSEQ multiplex PCR; TCRdb has only the in-frame clones, and not every one. That table gives V, J and clone size, and the DNA gave D and trimming. In the table there are 200,000 or so clones, roughly 81% of which are singletons. Germline V gene lookup returns CDR1 SGHRS and CDR2 YFSETQ. Trimming removed 3 bases from V and 4 bases from J, with 11 bases in between. The CDR3 runs to 13 residues. The V and J genes are TRBV5-1 and TRBJ2-7; TRBD2 is a possible D gene (6 bases). The origin of this receptor is a man aged 50 to 60 who had recovered from COVID-19. The sequenced material came from peripheral blood. The CDR3 region is CASSSGLLYEQYF. The CDR3 DNA sequence: TGCGCCAGCAGCTCGGGACTTTTATACGAGCAGTACTTC. Supplemented by reference TRBV5-1 and TRBJ2-7, the full variable domain reads KAGVTQTPRYLIKTRGQQVTLSCSPISGHRSVSWYQQTPGQGLQFLFEYFSETQRNKGNFPGRFSGRQFSNSRSEMNVSTLELGDSALYLCASSSGLLYEQYFGPGTRLTVT.